One sample yielded the 32 T cell receptor beta chains listed below, sequenced in a study of OX40 agonist ivuxolimab in advanced cancers. Here immunoSEQ multiplex PCR was the method, and the copy in TCRdb shows in-frame clones only, minus some. The data show roughly 70,000 clones, with just over 85% seen just once and around 8.2% held by the top ten. Sequences were derived from CD4+ or CD8+ T cells sorted from blood, sampled in a trial of the OX40 agonist ivuxolimab. Every receptor here comes from an adult with an advanced solid tumor such as melanoma, head and neck, liver or kidney cancer.

Concerning this clone itself: Other nucleotide sequences in the sample specify the same CDR3. The chain uses TRBV5-1 and TRBJ1-2, with D uncertain. V was trimmed by 0 bases and J by 5 bases, leaving 8 bases between them. The CDR3 extends over 13 amino acids. Germline V gene data show CDR1 as SGHRS and CDR2 as YFSETQ. The DNA for the CDR3 is TGCGCCAGCAGCTTGGACGGAACTTATGGCTACACCTTC. Protein product: CASSLDGTYGYTF.

The chain combines TRBV7-9 with TRBJ2-1, with 7 positions matching TRBD2. V trimming: 5 bases; J trimming: 9 bases; junction bases outside the gene matches: 10. The germline V gene encodes CDR1 SEHNR and CDR2 FQNEAQ (reference sequence). The CDR3 is 14 residues long. The CDR3 region has the DNA TGTGCCAGCAGCGCGATCCTCTCGGGGGGTGAGCAGTTCTTC. Translated: CASSAILSGGEQFF. The complete variable domain, with remaining parts taken from reference TRBV7-9 and TRBJ2-1, reads DTGVSQNPRHKITKRGQNVTFRCDPISEHNRLYWYRQTLGQGPEFLTYFQNEAQLEKSRLLSDRFSAERPKGSFSTLEIQRTEQGDSAMYLCASSAILSGGEQFFGPGTRLTVL.

The V call is TRBV6-6, the J call TRBJ1-1; D unclear. V shed 8 bases and J shed 7 bases, with 11 bases lying between them. The CDR3 has 11 amino acids. The germline gives CDR1 MNHNY, CDR2 SVGAGI (reference sequence). CDR3 coding DNA: TGTGCCAGCTACGGTGTGATTGAAGCTTTCTTT. Translated: CASYGVIEAFF.

The V and J genes are TRBV9 and TRBJ1-6; no reliable D call. Trimming cost V 0 bases and J 7 bases, with 8 bases left between them. The CDR3 runs 14 residues. Germline V CDR1 and CDR2: SGDLS, YYNGEE. CDR3 DNA: TGTGCCAGCAGCGTAGCGGGAGAGAATTCACCCCTCCACTTT. It specifies CASSVAGENSPLHF.

This clone was seen only a few times. The chain has TRBV13 and TRBJ1-2; D is perhaps TRBD1 (6 bases). Germline CDR1 reads PRHDT; CDR2 reads FYEKMQ (reference sequence). There are 16 residues in the CDR3. V lost 6 bases and J lost 5, with 22 bases in between. CDR3 amino acids: CASSEAPGQEGYGYTF. The CDR3, as DNA: TGTGCCAGCAGTGAAGCTCCGGGACAAGAGGGGTATGGCTACACCTTC.

The chain carries TRBV4-1 and TRBJ2-7; D gene ambiguous. Germline CDR1 is MGHRA and CDR2 is YSYEKL. The V end was cut by 4 bases, the J end by 1 base, with 11 bases between. This CDR3 has 14 residues. DNA for the CDR3: TGCGCCAGCAGCCCCACGGCGCCGTCCTACGAGCAGTACTTC. Its translation is CASSPTAPSYEQYF.

This chain links TRBV5-1 with TRBJ2-7; 8 bases are a match to TRBD1. CDR3 length: 14 amino acids. V dropped 4 bases and J dropped 5; count of bases not matched to a gene: 8. Germline assignment: CDR1 SGHRS and CDR2 YFSETQ. CDR3: CASSNGQGFDEQYF. The CDR3 DNA sequence: TGCGCCAGCAGCAATGGACAGGGCTTCGACGAGCAGTACTTC.

This clone appeared a few times. This chain connects TRBV5-1 to TRBJ1-1, with D possibly TRBD1 on 6 matching bases. Trimming removed 4 bases from V and 5 bases from J, with 15 bases in between. Germline loops: CDR1 SGHRS, CDR2 YFSETQ. CDR3 length: 14 amino acids. CDR3 sequence: CASSPGQPGTEAFF. As DNA, the CDR3 is TGCGCCAGCAGCCCTGGACAGCCAGGGACTGAAGCTTTCTTT.

The CDR3, as DNA: TGTGCCAGCAACCGACAACAAGAGACCCAGTACTTC. Protein product: CASNRQQETQYF. The genes are TRBV5-6 and TRBJ2-5, with no clear D. CDR1 and CDR2 (germline): SGHDT, YYEEEE. CDR3 length: 12 amino acids. V dropped 6 bases and J dropped 2 bases, with 8 bases sitting between them.

V usage is TRBV6-5 and J usage is TRBJ1-2, with D perhaps TRBD1 (5 bases). Germline V gives CDR1 MNHEY, CDR2 SVGAGI. Trimming took off 6 bases at V and 9 bases at J, with 20 bases between the two ends. The CDR3 length is 14 residues. The CDR3 reads CASRSSTGAPSYTF. The DNA of the CDR3 is TGTGCCAGCAGGTCGTCTACAGGTGCCCCAAGCTACACCTTC.

The chain links TRBV6-5 to TRBJ1-2; D remains unclear. CDR3 size: 14 residues. Germline V gene lookup returns CDR1 MNHEY and CDR2 SVGAGI. V was cut by 4 bases and J by 7 bases, with 16 bases left in between. CDR3 coding DNA: TGTGCCAGCAGTTCCCCGCAGAGGTCTTTTGGCTACACCTTC. It encodes CASSSPQRSFGYTF.

The J gene is TRBJ1-6, the V gene TRBV5-4, with D unresolved. Germline V CDR1 and CDR2: SGHNT, YYREEE (reference sequence). Trimming pared 4 bases from V and 3 bases from J, leaving 8 bases between. CDR3 length: 14 amino acids. The CDR3: CASSPVGYNSPLHF. The CDR3 DNA follows: TGTGCCAGCAGCCCCGTTGGCTATAATTCACCCCTCCACTTT.

Here the CDR3 DNA reads TGTGCCAGTAGCAGAGGGTCCCTCCAGGGGAACTATGGCTACACCTTC. It is translated as CASSRGSLQGNYGYTF. This chain uses TRBV19 with TRBJ1-2, with D possibly matching TRBD1 (6 bases). CDR3 length equals 16 residues. Trimming shortened V by 6 bases and J by 2 bases, and 19 bases separated the two germline ends. CDR1 is LNHDA and CDR2 is SQIVND in the germline V gene (reference sequence).

On this clone itself: At one of its ends the junction is not consistent with the germline gene, which may arise from a read error. The chain combines TRBV5-1 with TRBJ1-1, with TRBD1 identical over 8 bases. The CDR3 length is 14 residues. Germline V gene sequence: CDR1 SGHRS, CDR2 YFSETQ. The CDR3 loop is CASSPGQENTGAFF. The CDR3 coding sequence is TGCGCCAGCAGCCCGGGACAGGAGAACACTGGAGCTTTCTTT.

This chain joins TRBV7-3 and TRBJ1-1, with 7 bases aligning to TRBD1. The CDR3 contains 14 residues. The V gene end was trimmed by 3 bases and the J gene end by 1 base; junction bases not matched to a gene: 2. The germline CDR1 and CDR2 sequences are SGHTA and FQGTGA. The CDR3 here is CASSLTGSNTEAFF. CDR3 bases: TGTGCCAGCAGCTTGACAGGGTCGAACACTGAAGCTTTCTTT.

This clone was seen only once. The V call is TRBV7-8, the J call TRBJ2-7, with a possible D match to TRBD1 (6 bases). There are 14 residues in the CDR3. Germline V gives CDR1 SGHVS, CDR2 FQNEAQ. The V and J ends lost 3 bases and 6 bases respectively, with 15 bases between them. This CDR3 is CASSFPGRQAEQYF. CDR3 sequence (DNA): TGTGCCAGCAGCTTTCCGGGGCGACAGGCCGAGCAGTACTTC.

V gene TRBV4-3 combines with J gene TRBJ2-3; a weak D match, TRBD2 (6 bases). Trimming pared 0 bases from V and 2 bases from J, leaving 15 bases between. The length of the CDR3 is 17 residues. Germline V lookup: CDR1 LGHNA, CDR2 YSLEER. Written as DNA, the CDR3 is TGCGCCAGCAGCCAAGATCAAGGACGGGACTTCACAGATACGCAGTATTTT. It specifies CASSQDQGRDFTDTQYF.

The chain combines TRBV5-1 with TRBJ1-6; D is ambiguous. Germline lookup yields CDR1 SGHRS and CDR2 YFSETQ. This CDR3 region has 15 residues. The V end was cut by 0 bases, the J end by 4 bases, with 8 bases between. DNA of the CDR3: TGCGCCAGCAGCTTGGGACGGGGATATAATTCACCCCTCCACTTT. Translating gives CASSLGRGYNSPLHF.

The gene calls are TRBV30 and TRBJ2-3; a possible D gene is TRBD2 (7 bases). The germline CDR1 and CDR2 sequences are GTSNPN and SVGIG (reference sequence). The CDR3 has 14 amino acids. Trimming left V 0 bases short and J 5 bases short, with 12 bases between. CDR3 nucleotides: TGTGCCTGGAGTGTTGGGGGGGCAGGAGATACGCAGTATTTT. Protein sequence: CAWSVGGAGDTQYF.

J is TRBJ2-5 and V is TRBV29-1; no clear D gene. CDR3 length: 10 residues. The V and J ends lost 0 bases and 4 bases respectively, with 0 bases between them. Germline assignment: CDR1 SQVTM and CDR2 ANQGSEA. The chain's CDR3 is CSVEEETQYF. CDR3 DNA: TGCAGCGTTGAAGAAGAGACCCAGTACTTC.

The chain couples TRBV10-3 to TRBJ1-5; D possibly corresponds to TRBD1 (5 bases). The CDR3 sequence is 14 residues long. The V end was cut by 4 bases, the J end by 1 base, with 8 bases between. Looked up from germline, CDR1 is ENHRY and CDR2 is SYGVKD. In DNA form, the CDR3 reads TGTGCCATCAGTGGAGGGGAGAGCAATCAGCCCCAGCATTTT. Its protein product is CAISGGESNQPQHF.

About this clone: The same CDR3 arises from other DNA sequences in this sample as well. This chain connects TRBV5-1 to TRBJ2-3, with unresolved D. V lost 0 bases to trimming and J lost 6 bases, with 5 bases between them. The CDR3 has 12 amino acids. Looked up from germline, CDR1 is SGHRS and CDR2 is YFSETQ. The CDR3 here is CASSLVSDTQYF. The DNA for the CDR3 is TGCGCCAGCAGCTTGGTATCGGATACGCAGTATTTT.

CDR3 amino acids: CASSERFRGAEAFF. The CDR3 DNA is TGTGCCAGCAGTGAAAGATTTCGCGGGGCTGAAGCTTTCTTT. The rearrangement uses TRBV6-1 and TRBJ1-1; no reliable D call. Germline assignment: CDR1 MNHNS and CDR2 SASEGT. The V and J ends lost 2 bases and 6 bases respectively, with 13 bases between them. CDR3 length: 14 amino acids.

This chain joins TRBV6-6 and TRBJ1-1; D might be TRBD1 (6 bases). This CDR3 spans 13 amino acids. V was trimmed by 5 bases and J by 1 base, leaving 8 bases between them. Germline V gene lookup returns CDR1 MNHNY and CDR2 SVGAGI (reference sequence). CDR3 sequence: CASSRQANTEAFF. The CDR3 coding sequence is TGTGCCAGCAGTAGACAGGCGAACACTGAAGCTTTCTTT.

The chain combines TRBV4-2 with TRBJ1-4; 11 positions match TRBD1. The CDR3 totals 16 residues. Germline V gene lookup returns CDR1 LGHNA and CDR2 YNFKEQ. With 0 bases clipped from V and 6 bases from J, the junction kept 3 bases outside the gene matches. CDR3 loop: CASSQDRTGGDEKLFF. Written as DNA, the CDR3 is TGTGCCAGCAGCCAAGATAGGACAGGGGGCGATGAAAAACTGTTTTTT.

This clone was detected a few times. The J gene is TRBJ1-2, the V gene TRBV19, with 9 bases lining up with TRBD1. Germline CDR1 reads LNHDA; CDR2 reads SQIVND (reference sequence). The CDR3 is made up of 15 amino acids. Trimming cost V 5 bases and J 8 bases; bases outside gene matches: 12. The CDR3: CASSSGWDRVEGYTF. CDR3 bases: TGTGCCAGTAGTTCCGGATGGGACAGGGTAGAGGGCTACACCTTC.

V gene TRBV5-6 combines with J gene TRBJ2-3; tentative D call: TRBD1 (5 bases). CDR1 and CDR2 (germline): SGHDT, YYEEEE. Trimming removed 6 bases at V and 0 bases at J, with 11 bases between. The CDR3 sequence is 14 residues long. The CDR3 is CASIWGRSTDTQYF. DNA for the CDR3: TGTGCCAGCATCTGGGGCCGTAGCACAGATACGCAGTATTTT.

The V gene is TRBV12-5, the J gene TRBJ1-3, with unresolved D. Germline assignment: CDR1 LGHNT and CDR2 FRNRAP. This CDR3 comprises 14 residues. V lost 1 base to trimming and J lost 0 bases, with 4 bases between them. CDR3 amino acids: CASGLGSSGNTIYF. The CDR3 DNA follows: TGTGCTAGTGGTTTGGGCAGCTCTGGAAACACCATATATTTT.

CDR3 DNA sequence: TGTGCCAGCAGCTTACGAACGTATTACGAGCAGTACTTC. This sequence encodes CASSLRTYYEQYF. The V and J genes are TRBV7-9 and TRBJ2-7; D gene ambiguous. V was clipped by 2 bases and J by 4 bases, with 9 bases between them. CDR1 and CDR2 (germline): SEHNR, FQNEAQ (reference sequence). The length of the CDR3 is 13 residues.

The rearrangement joins TRBV5-1 to TRBJ2-5, with 8 bases fitting TRBD2. Germline V gives CDR1 SGHRS, CDR2 YFSETQ. The CDR3 is 17 amino acids. V trimming: 0 bases; J trimming: 1 base; junction bases outside the gene matches: 8. The CDR3 spells CASSLARDSGVQETQYF. The CDR3 coding sequence is TGCGCCAGCAGCTTGGCCCGCGATAGCGGGGTCCAAGAGACCCAGTACTTC.

J is TRBJ2-3 and V is TRBV11-3; the match to TRBD1 covers 7 bases. This CDR3 has 17 amino acids. V shed 1 base, J shed 0 bases, and the junction held 7 bases outside the gene matches. Germline V gene lookup returns CDR1 SGHNT and CDR2 YENEEA. This chain's CDR3 is CASSLGQGKGSTDTQYF. The CDR3, as DNA: TGTGCCAGCAGCTTAGGACAGGGAAAGGGAAGCACAGATACGCAGTATTTT. The full variable domain, in which reference TRBV11-3 and TRBJ2-3 provide the parts outside the CDR3, is EAGVVQSPRYKIIEKKQPVAFWCNPISGHNTLYWYLQNLGQGPELLIRYENEEAVDDSQLPKDRFSAERLKGVDSTLKIQPAELGDSAVYLCASSLGQGKGSTDTQYFGPGTRLTVL.

The rearrangement uses TRBV29-1 and TRBJ2-5, with TRBD1 identical over 7 bases. Germline CDR1 reads SQVTM; CDR2 reads ANQGSEA. The J segment lost 4 bases and the V segment lost 5 bases, leaving 10 bases of the junction unmatched. CDR3 length: 14 amino acids. The chain's CDR3 is CSVQGGSLLETQYF. CDR3 nucleotide sequence: TGCAGCGTTCAAGGGGGCAGTCTGCTAGAGACCCAGTACTTC.